This entry lists 5 T cell receptor beta chains sequenced from one sample in a study of OX40 agonist ivuxolimab in advanced cancers. Repertoires were generated with immunoSEQ multiplex PCR, while TCRdb's copy carries only in-frame clones and drops some. The data contain tens of thousands of clones, roughly 80% of them singletons. Specimen: CD4+ or CD8+ T cells sorted from blood, collected in a trial of the OX40 agonist ivuxolimab. Every receptor here comes from an adult with an advanced solid tumor such as melanoma, head and neck, liver or kidney cancer.

The chain has TRBV2 and TRBJ2-7; D gene unclear. V lost 6 bases and J lost 7, with 16 bases in between. Germline V gene lookup returns CDR1 SNHLY and CDR2 FYNNEI. CDR3 length equals 13 residues. The CDR3 DNA follows: TGTGCCAGCAGAGAGGTTAGCTTTGGTGAGCAGTACTTC. Residues: CASREVSFGEQYF.

This chain links TRBV11-2 with TRBJ1-5; no firm D call. CDR1 is SGHAT and CDR2 is FQNNGV in the germline V gene. This CDR3 contains 13 residues. Trimming cost V 8 bases and J 5 bases, with 13 bases left between them. The CDR3 DNA sequence: TGTGCCAGCTCTAATTCCCAACATCAGCCCCAGCATTTT. Translated: CASSNSQHQPQHF.

The chain recombines TRBV5-6 with TRBJ1-1; D call uncertain. This CDR3 contains 12 residues. Trimming left V 3 bases short and J 7 bases short, with 10 bases between. The germline CDR1 and CDR2 sequences are SGHDT and YYEEEE. CDR3 amino acids: CASSWSQDEAFF. For the CDR3, the DNA is TGTGCCAGCAGCTGGTCCCAGGATGAAGCTTTCTTT.

About this clone itself: At one of its ends the junction is not consistent with the germline gene, which may arise from a read error. Other DNA sequences in this specimen translate into the identical CDR3. V gene TRBV2 combines with J gene TRBJ2-2; 8 positions agree with TRBD1. CDR3 length equals 15 residues. Per germline, CDR1 SNHLY and CDR2 FYNNEI. The DNA for the CDR3 is TGTGCCAGCAGTGAGAACAGGGGGAAGGGCGGGGAGCTATTTTTT. Protein product: CASSENRGKGGELFF. The full variable domain, in which reference TRBV2 and TRBJ2-2 provide the parts outside the CDR3, is EPEVTQTPSHQVTQMGQEVILRCVPISNHLYFYWYRQILGQKVEFLVSFYNNEISEKSEIFDDQFSVERPDGSNFTLKIRSTKLEDSAMYFCASSENRGKGGELFFGEGSRLTVL.

This sequence joins TRBV7-6 and TRBJ1-3; 7 nucleotides line up with TRBD1. Germline lookup yields CDR1 SGHVS and CDR2 FNYEAQ. Losses at the gene ends were 3 bases for V and 4 bases for J; bases not matched to a gene: 15. This CDR3 has 18 residues. The CDR3 nucleotides read TGTGCCAGCAGCTTTTACAGAACTAGACAGGGTGACGGAAACACCATATATTTT. This encodes CASSFYRTRQGDGNTIYF.